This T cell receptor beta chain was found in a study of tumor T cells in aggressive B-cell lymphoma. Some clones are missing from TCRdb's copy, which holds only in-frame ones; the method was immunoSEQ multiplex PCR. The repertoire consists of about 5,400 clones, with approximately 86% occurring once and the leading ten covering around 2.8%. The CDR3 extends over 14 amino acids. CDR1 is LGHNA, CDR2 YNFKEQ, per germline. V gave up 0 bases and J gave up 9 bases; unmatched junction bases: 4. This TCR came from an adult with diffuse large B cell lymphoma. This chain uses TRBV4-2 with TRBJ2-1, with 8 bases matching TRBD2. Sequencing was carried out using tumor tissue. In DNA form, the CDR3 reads TGTGCCAGCAGCCAAGATTCTAGCGGGTTTGAGCAGTTCTTC. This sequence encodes CASSQDSSGFEQFF.